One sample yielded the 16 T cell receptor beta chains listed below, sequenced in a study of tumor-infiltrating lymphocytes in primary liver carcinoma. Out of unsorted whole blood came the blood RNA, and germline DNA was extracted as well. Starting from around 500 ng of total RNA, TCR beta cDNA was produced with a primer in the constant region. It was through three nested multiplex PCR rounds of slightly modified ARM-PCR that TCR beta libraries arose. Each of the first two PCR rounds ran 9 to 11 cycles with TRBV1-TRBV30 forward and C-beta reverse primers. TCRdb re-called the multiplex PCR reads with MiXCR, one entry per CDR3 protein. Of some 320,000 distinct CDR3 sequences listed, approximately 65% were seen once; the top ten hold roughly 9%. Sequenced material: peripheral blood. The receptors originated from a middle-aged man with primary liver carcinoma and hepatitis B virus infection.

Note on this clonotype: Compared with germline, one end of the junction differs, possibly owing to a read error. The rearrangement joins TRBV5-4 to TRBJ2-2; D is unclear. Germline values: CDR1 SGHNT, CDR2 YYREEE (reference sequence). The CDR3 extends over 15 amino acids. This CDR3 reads CVSSYRQVHTGELFF. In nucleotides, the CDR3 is TGTGTCAGCAGCTATCGTCAGGTTCACACCGGGGAGCTGTTTTTT.

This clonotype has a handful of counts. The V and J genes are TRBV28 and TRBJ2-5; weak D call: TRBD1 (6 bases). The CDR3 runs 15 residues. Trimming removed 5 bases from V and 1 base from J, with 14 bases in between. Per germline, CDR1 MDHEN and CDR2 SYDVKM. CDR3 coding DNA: TGTGCCAGCAGTCTCCCCAGGGGCCCCCAAGAGACCCAGTACTTC. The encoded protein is CASSLPRGPQETQYF.

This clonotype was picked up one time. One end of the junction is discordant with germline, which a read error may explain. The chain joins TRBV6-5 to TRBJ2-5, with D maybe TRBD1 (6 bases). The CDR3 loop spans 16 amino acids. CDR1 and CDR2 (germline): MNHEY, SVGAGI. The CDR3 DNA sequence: TGTGCCAGCAGTCCCGACCCGAGACAGGACCAAGAGACCCAGTGCTTC. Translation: CASSPDPRQDQETQCF.

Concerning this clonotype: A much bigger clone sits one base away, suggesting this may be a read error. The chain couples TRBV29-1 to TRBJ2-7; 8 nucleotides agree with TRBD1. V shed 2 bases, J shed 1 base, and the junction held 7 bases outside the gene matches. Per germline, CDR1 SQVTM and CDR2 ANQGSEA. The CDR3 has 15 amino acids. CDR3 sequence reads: CSVENPGQESYEQYF. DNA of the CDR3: TGCAGCGTTGAAAACCCGGGACAGGAATCCTACGAGCAGTACTTC.

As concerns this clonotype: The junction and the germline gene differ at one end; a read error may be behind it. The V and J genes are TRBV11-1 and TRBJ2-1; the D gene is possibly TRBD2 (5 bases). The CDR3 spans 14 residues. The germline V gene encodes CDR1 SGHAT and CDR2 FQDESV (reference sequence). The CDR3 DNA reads TGTGCCAGCACCTCCGGGATAGGTTACAATGAGCAGCTCTTC. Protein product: CASTSGIGYNEQLF.

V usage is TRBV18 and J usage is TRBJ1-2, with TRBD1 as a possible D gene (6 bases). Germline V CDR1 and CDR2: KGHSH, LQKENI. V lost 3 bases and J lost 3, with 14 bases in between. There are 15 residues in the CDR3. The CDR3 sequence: CASSPSRDTDYGYTF. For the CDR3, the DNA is TGTGCCAGCTCACCGTCGCGGGACACCGACTATGGCTACACCTTC.

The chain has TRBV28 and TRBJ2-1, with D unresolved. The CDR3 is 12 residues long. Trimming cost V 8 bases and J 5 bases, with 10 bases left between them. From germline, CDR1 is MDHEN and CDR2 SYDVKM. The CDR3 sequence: CASCPRNNEQFF. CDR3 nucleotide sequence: TGTGCCAGCTGTCCACGAAACAATGAGCAGTTCTTC. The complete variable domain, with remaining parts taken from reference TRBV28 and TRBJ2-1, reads DVKVTQSSRYLVKRTGEKVFLECVQDMDHENMFWYRQDPGLGLRLIYFSYDVKMKEKGDIPEGYSVSREKKERFSLILESASTNQTSMYLCASCPRNNEQFFGPGTRLTVL.

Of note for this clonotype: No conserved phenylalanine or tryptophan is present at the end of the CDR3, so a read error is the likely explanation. The CDR3 spells CASSSGASRQETQYS. The CDR3 bases are TGTGCCAGCAGCTCAGGGGCTAGCAGACAAGAGACCCAGTACTCC. V and J are TRBV11-2 and TRBJ2-5; a possible D gene is TRBD1 (6 bases). The CDR3 sequence is 15 residues long. V was pared by 4 bases and J by 2 bases, with 14 bases between. CDR1 is SGHAT, CDR2 FQNNGV, per germline.

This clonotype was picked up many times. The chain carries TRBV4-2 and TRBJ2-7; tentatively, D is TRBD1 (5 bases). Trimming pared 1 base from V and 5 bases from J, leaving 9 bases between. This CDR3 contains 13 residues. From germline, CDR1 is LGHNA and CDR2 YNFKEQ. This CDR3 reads CASSQGQGDEQYF. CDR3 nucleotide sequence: TGTGCCAGCAGCCAAGGTCAGGGCGACGAGCAGTACTTC.

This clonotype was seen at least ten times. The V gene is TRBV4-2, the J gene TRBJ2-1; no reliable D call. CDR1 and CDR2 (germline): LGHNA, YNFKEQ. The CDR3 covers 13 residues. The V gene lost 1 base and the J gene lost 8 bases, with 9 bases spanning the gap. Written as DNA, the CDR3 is TGTGCCAGCAGCCAAGGGACGGTAGATGAGCAGTTCTTC. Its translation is CASSQGTVDEQFF.

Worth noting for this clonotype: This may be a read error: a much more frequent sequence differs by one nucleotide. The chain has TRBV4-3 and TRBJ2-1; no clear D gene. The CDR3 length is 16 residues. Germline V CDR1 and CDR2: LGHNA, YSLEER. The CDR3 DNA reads TGTGCCAGCAGCCAAGACTCGACGAGCTCCTACAATGAGCAGTTATTC. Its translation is CASSQDSTSSYNEQLF.

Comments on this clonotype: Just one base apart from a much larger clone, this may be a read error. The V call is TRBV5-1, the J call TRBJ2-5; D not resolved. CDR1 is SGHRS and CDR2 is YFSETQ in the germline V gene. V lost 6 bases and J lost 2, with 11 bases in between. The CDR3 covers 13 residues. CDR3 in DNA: TGCGCCAGCAAATCTCCGTGGCAAGAGACCCAGTACTTC. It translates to CASKSPWQETQYF.

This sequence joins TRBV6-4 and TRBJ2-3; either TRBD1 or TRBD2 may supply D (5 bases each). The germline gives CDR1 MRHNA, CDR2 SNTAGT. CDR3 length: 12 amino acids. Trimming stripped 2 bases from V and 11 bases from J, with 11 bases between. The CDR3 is CASSDEGRRQYF. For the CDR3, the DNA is TGTGCCAGCAGTGACGAGGGACGGCGGCAGTATTTT.

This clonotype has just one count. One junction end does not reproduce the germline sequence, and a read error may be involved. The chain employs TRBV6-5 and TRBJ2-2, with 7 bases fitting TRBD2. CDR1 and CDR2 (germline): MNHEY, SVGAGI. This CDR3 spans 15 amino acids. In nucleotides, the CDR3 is TGTGCCAGCACCAATCGGGCGGGAGTTGCCGGGGGGCTGTTTTTT. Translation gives CASTNRAGVAGGLFF.

The CDR3 protein is CASSGGTSGRAGELFF. Written as DNA, the CDR3 is TGTGCCAGCAGCGGGGGGACTAGCGGGAGGGCCGGGGAGCTGTTTTTT. This chain connects TRBV11-2 to TRBJ2-2, with TRBD2 matching 16 bases. Germline V CDR1 and CDR2: SGHAT, FQNNGV. After removal of 5 bases from V and 6 bases from J, the junction contained 3 bases not matched to a gene. The CDR3 has 16 amino acids.

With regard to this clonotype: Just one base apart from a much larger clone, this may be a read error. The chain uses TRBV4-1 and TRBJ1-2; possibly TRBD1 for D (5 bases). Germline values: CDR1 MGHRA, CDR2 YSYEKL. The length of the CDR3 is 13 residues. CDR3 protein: CASSRGTVNSPAF. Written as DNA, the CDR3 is TGCGCCAGCAGCAGAGGGACGGTTAACTCTCCCGCCTTC.